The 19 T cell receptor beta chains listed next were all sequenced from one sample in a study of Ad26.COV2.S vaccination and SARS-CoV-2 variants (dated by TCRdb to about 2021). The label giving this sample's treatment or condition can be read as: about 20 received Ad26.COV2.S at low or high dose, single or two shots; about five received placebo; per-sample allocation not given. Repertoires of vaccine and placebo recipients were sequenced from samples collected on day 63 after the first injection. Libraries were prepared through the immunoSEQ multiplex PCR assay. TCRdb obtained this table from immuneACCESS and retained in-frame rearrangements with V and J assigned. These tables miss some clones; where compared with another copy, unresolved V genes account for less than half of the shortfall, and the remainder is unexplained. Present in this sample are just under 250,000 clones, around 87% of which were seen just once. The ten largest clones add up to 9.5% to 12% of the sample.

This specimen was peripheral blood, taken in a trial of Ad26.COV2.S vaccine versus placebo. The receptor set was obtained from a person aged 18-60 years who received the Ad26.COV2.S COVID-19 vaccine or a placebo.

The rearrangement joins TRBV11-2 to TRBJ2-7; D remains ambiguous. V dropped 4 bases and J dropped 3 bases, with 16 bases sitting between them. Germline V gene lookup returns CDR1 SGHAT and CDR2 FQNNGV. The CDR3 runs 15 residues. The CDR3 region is CASSSAMGGFYEQYF. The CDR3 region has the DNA TGTGCCAGCAGCTCTGCCATGGGTGGCTTCTACGAGCAGTACTTC.

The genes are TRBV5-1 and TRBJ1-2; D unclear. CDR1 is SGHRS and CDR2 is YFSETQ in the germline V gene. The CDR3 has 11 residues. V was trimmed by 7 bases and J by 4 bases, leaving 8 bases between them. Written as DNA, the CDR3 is TGCGCCAGCCAAGACACCTATGGCTACACCTTC. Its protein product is CASQDTYGYTF.

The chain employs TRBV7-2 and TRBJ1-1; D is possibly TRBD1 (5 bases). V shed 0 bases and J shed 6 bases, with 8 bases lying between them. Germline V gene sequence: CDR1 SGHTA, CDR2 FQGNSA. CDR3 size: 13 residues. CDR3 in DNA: TGTGCCAGCAGCTTAGCGACAGTTGCTGAAGCTTTCTTT. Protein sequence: CASSLATVAEAFF.

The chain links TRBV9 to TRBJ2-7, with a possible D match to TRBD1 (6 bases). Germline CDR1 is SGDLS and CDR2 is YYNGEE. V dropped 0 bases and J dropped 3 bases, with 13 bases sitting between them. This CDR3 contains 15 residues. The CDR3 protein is CASSVGTGHYYEQYF. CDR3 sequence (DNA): TGTGCCAGCAGCGTAGGTACAGGGCACTACTACGAGCAGTACTTC.

This CDR3 is CASSWAGQNYGYTF. The CDR3 DNA reads TGTGCCAGCAGCTGGGCAGGGCAAAACTATGGCTACACCTTC. This rearrangement joins TRBV5-4 to TRBJ1-2; D might be TRBD1 (5 bases). The CDR3 consists of 14 residues. Looked up from germline, CDR1 is SGHNT and CDR2 is YYREEE (reference sequence). Trimming cost V 3 bases and J 2 bases, with 11 bases left between them. The whole variable domain, filled in from reference TRBV5-4 and TRBJ1-2, reads ETGVTQSPTHLIKTRGQQVTLRCSSQSGHNTVSWYQQALGQGPQFIFQYYREEENGRGNFPPRFSGLQFPNYSSELNVNALELDDSALYLCASSWAGQNYGYTFGSGTRLTVV.

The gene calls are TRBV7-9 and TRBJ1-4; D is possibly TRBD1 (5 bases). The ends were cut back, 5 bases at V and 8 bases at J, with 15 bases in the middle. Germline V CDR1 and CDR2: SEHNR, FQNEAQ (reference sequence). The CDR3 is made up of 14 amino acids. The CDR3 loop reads CASSGRGPGEKLFF. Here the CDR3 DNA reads TGTGCCAGCAGCGGGAGAGGGCCAGGGGAAAAACTGTTTTTT.

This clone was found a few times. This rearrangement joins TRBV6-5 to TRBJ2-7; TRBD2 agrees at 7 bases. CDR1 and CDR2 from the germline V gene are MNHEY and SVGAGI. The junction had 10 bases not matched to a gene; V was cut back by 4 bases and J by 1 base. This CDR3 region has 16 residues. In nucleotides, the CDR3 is TGTGCCAGCAGTTCCCTGGGGGGGATGGGGTCCTACGAGCAGTACTTC. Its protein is CASSSLGGMGSYEQYF.

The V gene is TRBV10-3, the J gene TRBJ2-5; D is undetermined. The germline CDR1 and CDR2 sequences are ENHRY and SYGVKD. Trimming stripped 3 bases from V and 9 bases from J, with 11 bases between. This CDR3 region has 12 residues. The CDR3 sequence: CAISDPGRSQYF. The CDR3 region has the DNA TGTGCCATCAGTGACCCGGGTCGGTCCCAGTACTTC.

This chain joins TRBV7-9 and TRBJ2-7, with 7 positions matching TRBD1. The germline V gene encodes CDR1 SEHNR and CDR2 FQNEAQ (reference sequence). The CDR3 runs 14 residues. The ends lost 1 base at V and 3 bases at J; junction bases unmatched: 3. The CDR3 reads CASSLVGGYYEQYF. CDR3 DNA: TGTGCCAGCAGCTTAGTAGGGGGCTACTACGAGCAGTACTTC.

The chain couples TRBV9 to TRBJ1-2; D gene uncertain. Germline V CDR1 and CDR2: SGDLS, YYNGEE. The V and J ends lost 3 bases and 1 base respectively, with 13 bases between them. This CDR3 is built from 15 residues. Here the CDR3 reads CASSDSGGYNYGYTF. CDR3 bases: TGTGCCAGCAGCGACAGTGGCGGATATAACTATGGCTACACCTTC.

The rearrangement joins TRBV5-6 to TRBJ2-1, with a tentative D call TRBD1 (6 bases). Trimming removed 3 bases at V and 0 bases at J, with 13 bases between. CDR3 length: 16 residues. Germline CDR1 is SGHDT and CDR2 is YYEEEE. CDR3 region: CASSSGETNSYNEQFF. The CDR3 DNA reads TGTGCCAGCAGCTCAGGGGAAACAAACTCCTACAATGAGCAGTTCTTC.

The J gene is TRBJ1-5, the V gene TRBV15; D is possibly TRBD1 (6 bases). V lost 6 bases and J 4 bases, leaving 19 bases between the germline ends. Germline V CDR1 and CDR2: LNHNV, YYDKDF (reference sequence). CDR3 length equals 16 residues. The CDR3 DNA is TGTGCCACCAGAGAAAGTTACCCGGGACAAAATCAGCCCCAGCATTTT. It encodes CATRESYPGQNQPQHF. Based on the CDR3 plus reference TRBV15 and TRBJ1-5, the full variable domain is DAMVIQNPRYQVTQFGKPVTLSCSQTLNHNVMYWYQQKSSQAPKLLFHYYDKDFNNEADTPDNFQSRRPNTSFCFLDIRSPGLGDTAMYLCATRESYPGQNQPQHFGDGTRLSIL.

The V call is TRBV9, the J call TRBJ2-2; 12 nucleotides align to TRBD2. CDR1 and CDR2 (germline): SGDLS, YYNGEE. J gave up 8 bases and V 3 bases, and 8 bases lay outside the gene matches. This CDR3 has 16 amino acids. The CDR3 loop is CASSGSGLAGTGELFF. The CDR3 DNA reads TGTGCCAGCAGCGGATCAGGACTAGCGGGAACTGGGGAGCTGTTTTTT. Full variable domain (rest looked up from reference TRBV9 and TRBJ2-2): DSGVTQTPKHLITATGQRVTLRCSPRSGDLSVYWYQQSLDQGLQFLIQYYNGEERAKGNILERFSAQQFPDLHSELNLSSLELGDSALYFCASSGSGLAGTGELFFGEGSRLTVL.

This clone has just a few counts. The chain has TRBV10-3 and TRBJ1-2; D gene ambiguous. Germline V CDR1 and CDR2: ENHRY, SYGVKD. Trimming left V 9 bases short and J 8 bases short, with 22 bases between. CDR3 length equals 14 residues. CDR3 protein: CAMTPGSDPTGYTF. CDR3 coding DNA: TGTGCCATGACCCCCGGGTCAGACCCAACGGGCTACACCTTC.

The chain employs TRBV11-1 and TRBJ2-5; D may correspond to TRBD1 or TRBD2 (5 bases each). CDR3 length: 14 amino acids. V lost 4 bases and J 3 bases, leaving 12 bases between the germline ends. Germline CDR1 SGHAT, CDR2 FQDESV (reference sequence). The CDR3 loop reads CASSSGDGEETQYF. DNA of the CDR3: TGTGCCAGCAGCTCCGGGGACGGGGAAGAGACCCAGTACTTC.

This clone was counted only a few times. DNA for the CDR3: TGTGCCAGCAGTCCCCGACAGGGTCAGAGCAATCAGCCCCAGCATTTT. Its protein product is CASSPRQGQSNQPQHF. The chain uses TRBV28 and TRBJ1-5; 7 positions agree with TRBD1. The CDR3 runs 16 residues. J was trimmed by 1 base and V by 5 bases; bases with no gene match: 8. Per germline, CDR1 MDHEN and CDR2 SYDVKM.

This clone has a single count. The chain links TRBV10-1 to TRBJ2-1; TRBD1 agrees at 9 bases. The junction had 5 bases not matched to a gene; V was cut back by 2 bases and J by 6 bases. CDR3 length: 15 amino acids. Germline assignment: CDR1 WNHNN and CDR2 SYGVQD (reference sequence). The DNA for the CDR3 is TGCGCCAGCAGTGAGCCGGGACAGGGAATCAATGAGCAGTTCTTC. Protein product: CASSEPGQGINEQFF.

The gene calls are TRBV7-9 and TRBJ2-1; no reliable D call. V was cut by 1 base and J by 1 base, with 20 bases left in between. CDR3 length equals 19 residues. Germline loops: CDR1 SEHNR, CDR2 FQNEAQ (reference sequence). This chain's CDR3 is CASSLGNIRQANSYNEQFF. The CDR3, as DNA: TGTGCCAGCAGCTTAGGGAATATACGCCAGGCGAATTCCTACAATGAGCAGTTCTTC. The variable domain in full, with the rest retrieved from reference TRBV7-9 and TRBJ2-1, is DTGVSQNPRHKITKRGQNVTFRCDPISEHNRLYWYRQTLGQGPEFLTYFQNEAQLEKSRLLSDRFSAERPKGSFSTLEIQRTEQGDSAMYLCASSLGNIRQANSYNEQFFGPGTRLTVL.

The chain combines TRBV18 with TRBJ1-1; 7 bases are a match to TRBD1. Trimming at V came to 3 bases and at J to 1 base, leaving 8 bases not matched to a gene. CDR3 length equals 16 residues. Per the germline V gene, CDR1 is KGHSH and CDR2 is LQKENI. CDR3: CASSPSQTGRNTEAFF. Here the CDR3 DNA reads TGTGCCAGCTCACCTTCTCAGACAGGGCGGAACACTGAAGCTTTCTTT.